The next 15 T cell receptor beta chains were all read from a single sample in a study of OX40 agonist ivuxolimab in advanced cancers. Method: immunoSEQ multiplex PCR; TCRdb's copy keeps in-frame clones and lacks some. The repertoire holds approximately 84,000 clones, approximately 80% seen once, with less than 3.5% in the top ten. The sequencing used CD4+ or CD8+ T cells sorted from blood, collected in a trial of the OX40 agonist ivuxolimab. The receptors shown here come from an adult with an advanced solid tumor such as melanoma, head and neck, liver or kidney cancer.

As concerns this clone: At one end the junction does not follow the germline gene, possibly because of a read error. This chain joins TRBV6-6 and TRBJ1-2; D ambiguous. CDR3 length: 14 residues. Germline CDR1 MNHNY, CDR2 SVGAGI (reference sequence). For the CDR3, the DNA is TGTGCCAGCAGTGACTCGAGCAGAAACTATGGCTACACCTTC. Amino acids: CASSDSSRNYGYTF.

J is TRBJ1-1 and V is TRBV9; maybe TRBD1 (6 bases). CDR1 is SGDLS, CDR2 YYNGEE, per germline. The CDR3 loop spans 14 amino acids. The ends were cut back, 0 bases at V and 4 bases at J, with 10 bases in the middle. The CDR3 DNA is TGTGCCAGCAGCGTAGGTGTAGGGGGCACTGAAGCTTTCTTT. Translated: CASSVGVGGTEAFF.

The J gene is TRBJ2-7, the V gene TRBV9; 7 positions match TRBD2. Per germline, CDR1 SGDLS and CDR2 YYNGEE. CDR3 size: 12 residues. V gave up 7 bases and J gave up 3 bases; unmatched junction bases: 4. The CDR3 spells CASGGVGYEQYF. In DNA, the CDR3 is TGTGCCAGCGGGGGGGTCGGCTACGAGCAGTACTTC.

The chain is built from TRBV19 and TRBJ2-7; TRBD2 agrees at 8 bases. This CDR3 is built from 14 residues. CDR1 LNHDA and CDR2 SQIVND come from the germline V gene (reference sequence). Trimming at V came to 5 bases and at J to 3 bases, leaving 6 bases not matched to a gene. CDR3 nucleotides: TGTGCCAGTAGTTCAGGACTAGCCGGCTACGAGCAGTACTTC. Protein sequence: CASSSGLAGYEQYF.

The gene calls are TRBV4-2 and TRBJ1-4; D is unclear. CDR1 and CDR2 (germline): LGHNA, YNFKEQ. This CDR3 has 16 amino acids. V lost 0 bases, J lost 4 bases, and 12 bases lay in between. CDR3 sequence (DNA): TGTGCCAGCAGCCAAGATGTAGGGCAAAGTAATGAAAAACTGTTTTTT. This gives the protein CASSQDVGQSNEKLFF.

CDR3 coding DNA: TGTGCTAGTGGTTTGGTATCGGAGGACCCCACCTATGGCTACACCTTC. It translates to CASGLVSEDPTYGYTF. This rearrangement joins TRBV12-5 to TRBJ1-2; D not resolved. V was cut by 0 bases and J by 4 bases, with 15 bases left in between. CDR3 size: 16 residues. The germline gives CDR1 LGHNT, CDR2 FRNRAP. Supplemented by reference TRBV12-5 and TRBJ1-2, the full variable domain reads DARVTQTPRHKVTEMGQEVTMRCQPILGHNTVFWYRQTMMQGLELLAYFRNRAPLDDSGMPKDRFSAEMPDATLATLKIQPSEPRDSAVYFCASGLVSEDPTYGYTFGSGTRLTVV.

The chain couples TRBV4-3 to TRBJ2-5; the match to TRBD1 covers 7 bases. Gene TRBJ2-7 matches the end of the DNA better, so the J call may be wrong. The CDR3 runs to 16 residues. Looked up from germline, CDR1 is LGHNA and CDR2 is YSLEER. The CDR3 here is CASSQDQNRGLYEQYF. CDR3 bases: TGCGCCAGCAGCCAAGATCAAAACAGGGGTCTCTACGAGCAGTACTTC.

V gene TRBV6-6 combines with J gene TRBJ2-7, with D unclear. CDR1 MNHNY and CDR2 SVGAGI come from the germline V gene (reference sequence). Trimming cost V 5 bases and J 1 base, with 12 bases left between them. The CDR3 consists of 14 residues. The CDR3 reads CASSMADGSYEQYF. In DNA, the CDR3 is TGTGCCAGCAGTATGGCGGACGGATCCTACGAGCAGTACTTC.

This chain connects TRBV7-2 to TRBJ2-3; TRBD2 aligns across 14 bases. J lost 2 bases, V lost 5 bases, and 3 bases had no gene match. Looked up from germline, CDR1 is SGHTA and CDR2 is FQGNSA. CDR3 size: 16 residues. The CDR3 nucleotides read TGTGCCAGCAGCCGGACTAGCGGGGGGTTCACAGATACGCAGTATTTT. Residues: CASSRTSGGFTDTQYF.

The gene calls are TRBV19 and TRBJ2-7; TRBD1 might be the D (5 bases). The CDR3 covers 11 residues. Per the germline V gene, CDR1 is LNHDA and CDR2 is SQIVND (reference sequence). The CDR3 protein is CMSRVSYEQYV. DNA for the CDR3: TGTATGTCCAGGGTCTCCTACGAGCAGTACGTC.

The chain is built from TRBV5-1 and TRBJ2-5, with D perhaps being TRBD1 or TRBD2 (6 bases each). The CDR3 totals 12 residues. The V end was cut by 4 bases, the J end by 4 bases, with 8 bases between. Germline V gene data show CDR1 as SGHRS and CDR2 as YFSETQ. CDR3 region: CASSPGAETQYF. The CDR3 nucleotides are TGCGCCAGCAGCCCGGGGGCAGAGACCCAGTACTTC. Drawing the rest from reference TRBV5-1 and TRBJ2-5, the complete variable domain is KAGVTQTPRYLIKTRGQQVTLSCSPISGHRSVSWYQQTPGQGLQFLFEYFSETQRNKGNFPGRFSGRQFSNSRSEMNVSTLELGDSALYLCASSPGAETQYFGPGTRLLVL.

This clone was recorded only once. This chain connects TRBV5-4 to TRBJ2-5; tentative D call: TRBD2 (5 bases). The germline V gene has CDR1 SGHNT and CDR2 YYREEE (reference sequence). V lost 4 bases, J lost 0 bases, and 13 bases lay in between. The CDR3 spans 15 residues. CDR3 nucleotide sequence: TGTGCCAGCAGCCTGGCTGGGAGATACCAAGAGACCCAGTACTTC. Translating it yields CASSLAGRYQETQYF. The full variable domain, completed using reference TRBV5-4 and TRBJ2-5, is ETGVTQSPTHLIKTRGQQVTLRCSSQSGHNTVSWYQQALGQGPQFIFQYYREEENGRGNFPPRFSGLQFPNYSSELNVNALELDDSALYLCASSLAGRYQETQYFGPGTRLLVL.

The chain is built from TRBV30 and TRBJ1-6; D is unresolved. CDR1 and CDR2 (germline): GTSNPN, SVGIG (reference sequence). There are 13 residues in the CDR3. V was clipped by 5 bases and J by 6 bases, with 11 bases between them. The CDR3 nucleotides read TGTGCCTGGCGTTTTCAGGCTAATTCACCCCTCCACTTT. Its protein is CAWRFQANSPLHF.

The CDR3: CASRTGQGYNQPQHF. DNA of the CDR3: TGTGCCAGCAGAACCGGACAGGGCTACAATCAGCCCCAGCATTTT. The chain combines TRBV28 with TRBJ1-5, with 8 positions matching TRBD1. The V segment lost 6 bases and the J segment 3 bases; nucleotides outside the gene matches: 7. CDR3 length: 15 residues. Germline V gene lookup returns CDR1 MDHEN and CDR2 SYDVKM.

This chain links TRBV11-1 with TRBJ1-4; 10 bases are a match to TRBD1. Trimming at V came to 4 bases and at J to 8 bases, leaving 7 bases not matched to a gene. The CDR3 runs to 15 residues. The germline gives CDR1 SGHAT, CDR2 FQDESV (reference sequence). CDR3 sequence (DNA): TGTGCCAGCAGCTGGAGGACAGGGGGGATGGAAAAACTGTTTTTT. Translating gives CASSWRTGGMEKLFF.